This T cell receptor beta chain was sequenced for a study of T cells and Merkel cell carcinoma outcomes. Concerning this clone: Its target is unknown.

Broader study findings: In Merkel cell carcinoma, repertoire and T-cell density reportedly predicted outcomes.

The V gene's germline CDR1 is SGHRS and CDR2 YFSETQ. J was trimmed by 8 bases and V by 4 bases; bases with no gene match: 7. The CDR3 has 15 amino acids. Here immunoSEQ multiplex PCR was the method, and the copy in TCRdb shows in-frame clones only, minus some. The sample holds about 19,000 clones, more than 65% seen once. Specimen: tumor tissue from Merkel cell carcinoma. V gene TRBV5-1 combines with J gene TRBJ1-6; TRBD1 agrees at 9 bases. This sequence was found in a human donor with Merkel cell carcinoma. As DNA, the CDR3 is TGCGCCAGCAGCGGACTTGGGACAGGGCATTCACCCCTCCACTTT. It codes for CASSGLGTGHSPLHF.